Reported below is one TCR beta chain. The record originates from a study of control samples from healthy donors and cancer patients. The CDR3 runs to 15 residues. Germline trimming cut 2 bases from V and 4 bases from J; bases unmatched to any gene: 6. Germline assignment: CDR1 ENHRY and CDR2 SYGVKD. Here immunoSEQ multiplex PCR was the method, and the copy in TCRdb shows in-frame clones only, minus some. The table has approximately 63,000 clones, about 82% seen once. The sample was blood. The clonotype comes from a man aged 40-55 years in good health. The chain links TRBV10-3 to TRBJ1-1; TRBD1 matches at 8 bases. CDR3 coding DNA: TGTGCCATCAGTGAGCGGCAGGGGGCCGCCACTGAAGCTTTCTTT. Translating it yields CAISERQGAATEAFF.